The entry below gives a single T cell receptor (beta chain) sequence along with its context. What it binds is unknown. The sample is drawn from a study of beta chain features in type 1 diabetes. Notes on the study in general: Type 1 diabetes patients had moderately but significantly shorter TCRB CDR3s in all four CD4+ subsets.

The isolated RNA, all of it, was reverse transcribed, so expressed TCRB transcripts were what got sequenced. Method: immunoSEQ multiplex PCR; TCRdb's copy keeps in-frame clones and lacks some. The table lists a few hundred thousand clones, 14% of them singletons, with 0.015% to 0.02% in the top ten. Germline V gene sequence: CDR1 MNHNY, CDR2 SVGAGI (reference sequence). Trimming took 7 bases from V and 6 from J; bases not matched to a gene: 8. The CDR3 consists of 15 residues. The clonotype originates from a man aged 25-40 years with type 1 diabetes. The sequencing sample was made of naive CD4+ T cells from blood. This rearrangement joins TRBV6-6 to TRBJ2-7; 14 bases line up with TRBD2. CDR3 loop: CASTWTSGRIGEQYF. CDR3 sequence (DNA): TGTGCCAGCACCTGGACTAGCGGGAGGATAGGCGAGCAGTACTTC.